A single sample is the source of the 18 T cell receptor beta chains below, sequenced in a study of cytomegalovirus exposure and HLA in healthy donors. Primers included in the PCR were 60 Vbeta and 13 Jbeta primers. Method: immunoSEQ multiplex PCR; TCRdb's copy keeps in-frame clones and lacks some. The sample shows approximately 240,000 clones, 70% to 80% of them seen only once. Input material: PBMCs. These receptors were obtained from a woman aged 55-70 years in good health and CMV-seropositive.

The gene calls are TRBV4-2 and TRBJ1-2; TRBD1 agrees at 8 bases. Germline V CDR1 and CDR2: LGHNA, YNFKEQ. The CDR3 length is 17 residues. J lost 8 bases, V lost 0 bases, and 14 bases had no gene match. CDR3 DNA: TGTGCCAGCAGCCAAGAGCGAGGGGCCAGGGGGCTGAGGGGCTACACCTTC. This translates into CASSQERGARGLRGYTF.

This clone showed up just a few times. This sequence joins TRBV5-1 and TRBJ2-3, with 8 bases matching TRBD2. After removal of 5 bases from V and 4 bases from J, the junction contained 9 bases not matched to a gene. Looked up from germline, CDR1 is SGHRS and CDR2 is YFSETQ. The CDR3 contains 15 residues. The CDR3 DNA sequence: TGCGCCAGCAGAGAAGCGGGAGTGGCCTCAGATACGCAGTATTTT. Protein sequence: CASREAGVASDTQYF.

Note on this clone: The sample has other DNA sequences that encode this CDR3 too. The chain uses TRBV19 and TRBJ1-4; a weak D match, TRBD1 (6 bases). Germline CDR1 is LNHDA and CDR2 is SQIVND (reference sequence). The V gene lost 1 base and the J gene lost 3 bases, with 6 bases spanning the gap. This CDR3 contains 14 residues. The CDR3 coding sequence is TGTGCCAGTAGTATAGGGACAGCTAATGAAAAACTGTTTTTT. Protein sequence: CASSIGTANEKLFF.

V usage is TRBV4-1 and J usage is TRBJ1-1; TRBD1 might be the D (6 bases). Trimming took off 4 bases at V and 3 bases at J, with 15 bases between the two ends. The germline CDR1 and CDR2 sequences are MGHRA and YSYEKL. The CDR3 contains 15 residues. Written as DNA, the CDR3 is TGCGCCAGCAGCCGTCAACAGGGCGTGGACACTGAAGCTTTCTTT. Its protein is CASSRQQGVDTEAFF.

The chain employs TRBV18 and TRBJ2-1; 7 bases map to TRBD2. CDR1 KGHSH and CDR2 LQKENI come from the germline V gene. The CDR3 runs to 16 residues. Trimming cost V 0 bases and J 5 bases; bases outside gene matches: 7. CDR3 amino acids: CASSPPGSGENNEQFF. The CDR3, as DNA: TGTGCCAGCTCACCACCGGGGAGCGGGGAAAACAATGAGCAGTTCTTC. Looking up the rest from reference TRBV18 and TRBJ2-1 gives the full variable domain: NAGVMQNPRHLVRRRGQEARLRCSPMKGHSHVYWYRQLPEEGLKFMVYLQKENIIDESGMPKERFSAEFPKEGPSILRIQQVVRGDSAAYFCASSPPGSGENNEQFFGPGTRLTVL.

This rearrangement joins TRBV4-2 to TRBJ2-3; 16 nucleotides agree with TRBD2. The CDR3 loop spans 18 amino acids. Germline CDR1 is LGHNA and CDR2 is YNFKEQ. J gave up 4 bases and V 0 bases, and 4 bases lay outside the gene matches. The CDR3: CASSQDPGLAGGSDTQYF. The CDR3 DNA is TGTGCCAGCAGCCAAGACCCGGGACTAGCGGGGGGGTCAGATACGCAGTATTTT.

CDR3 protein: CASSVLQGTEAFF. In DNA form, the CDR3 reads TGTGCCAGCAGCGTCTTACAGGGGACTGAAGCTTTCTTT. V gene TRBV5-4 combines with J gene TRBJ1-1; 7 bases agree with TRBD1. The CDR3 length is 13 residues. V dropped 4 bases and J dropped 5; count of bases not matched to a gene: 5. Germline loops: CDR1 SGHNT, CDR2 YYREEE (reference sequence). The full variable domain, completed using reference TRBV5-4 and TRBJ1-1, is ETGVTQSPTHLIKTRGQQVTLRCSSQSGHNTVSWYQQALGQGPQFIFQYYREEENGRGNFPPRFSGLQFPNYSSELNVNALELDDSALYLCASSVLQGTEAFFGQGTRLTVV.

This sequence joins TRBV13 and TRBJ2-1, with TRBD2 identical over 12 bases. After removal of 5 bases from V and 7 bases from J, the junction contained 9 bases not matched to a gene. Per the germline V gene, CDR1 is PRHDT and CDR2 is FYEKMQ (reference sequence). The CDR3 contains 16 residues. In nucleotides, the CDR3 is TGTGCCAGCAGCCCTGGGGCACTAGCGGGAGGAAATGAGCAGTTCTTC. This gives the protein CASSPGALAGGNEQFF.

The chain couples TRBV18 to TRBJ1-2; unclear D gene. The CDR3 is 13 residues long. The V end lost 0 bases, the J end lost 5 bases, and 7 bases lay between the germline ends. The germline V gene has CDR1 KGHSH and CDR2 LQKENI. CDR3 region: CASSPPTDYGYTF. The CDR3 DNA reads as TGTGCCAGCTCACCACCGACTGATTATGGCTACACCTTC.

The V call is TRBV4-1, the J call TRBJ2-7, with D unclear. CDR1 MGHRA and CDR2 YSYEKL come from the germline V gene. Trimming shortened V by 1 base and J by 4 bases, and 14 bases separated the two germline ends. The CDR3 length is 15 residues. This CDR3 is CASSQGAAQPYEQYF. CDR3 DNA sequence: TGCGCCAGCAGCCAAGGGGCAGCACAACCTTACGAGCAGTACTTC.

This clone has more than one count but fewer than ten. The rearrangement uses TRBV28 and TRBJ2-7, with 12 bases aligning to TRBD1. The CDR3 length is 13 residues. Trimming cost V 11 bases and J 5 bases; bases outside gene matches: 7. In germline, CDR1 is MDHEN, CDR2 SYDVKM. The CDR3 is CAGTGQGANEQYF. The CDR3 coding sequence is TGTGCCGGAACGGGACAGGGGGCAAACGAGCAGTACTTC.

The chain employs TRBV4-2 and TRBJ2-1; D might be TRBD2 (6 bases). V shed 0 bases and J shed 6 bases, with 12 bases lying between them. The CDR3 totals 15 residues. The germline gives CDR1 LGHNA, CDR2 YNFKEQ. The CDR3 DNA sequence: TGTGCCAGCAGCCAAGACGGGAGAAGCTCCAATGAGCAGTTCTTC. This sequence encodes CASSQDGRSSNEQFF.

The chain carries TRBV2 and TRBJ1-3; no firm D call. V was pared by 6 bases and J by 1 base, with 10 bases between. Germline V gives CDR1 SNHLY, CDR2 FYNNEI. The CDR3 has 14 amino acids. In nucleotides, the CDR3 is TGTGCCAGCAGCGGCACAGAGTCTGGAAACACCATATATTTT. Amino acids: CASSGTESGNTIYF.

This clone was recorded only once. The chain links TRBV6-5 to TRBJ1-1; D possibly corresponds to TRBD1 (5 bases). The germline V gene encodes CDR1 MNHEY and CDR2 SVGAGI. The CDR3 spans 14 residues. Trimming removed 0 bases at V and 6 bases at J, with 11 bases between. The CDR3 DNA is TGTGCCAGCAGTTACTCCCAGGGTAAGGCTGAAGCTTTCTTT. This codes for CASSYSQGKAEAFF.

The chain carries TRBV5-6 and TRBJ2-1, with 10 nucleotides matching TRBD2. This CDR3 spans 15 amino acids. Germline trimming cut 4 bases from V and 10 bases from J; bases unmatched to any gene: 11. Looked up from germline, CDR1 is SGHDT and CDR2 is YYEEEE. CDR3 coding DNA: TGTGCCAGCAGCCCGACTAGCGGGCGACGTGAAGAGCAGTTCTTC. Translation: CASSPTSGRREEQFF.

This chain links TRBV5-1 with TRBJ1-1; D is unresolved. Germline loops: CDR1 SGHRS, CDR2 YFSETQ. The V and J ends lost 6 bases and 1 base respectively, with 7 bases between them. This CDR3 is 12 amino acids long. The DNA for the CDR3 is TGCGCCAGCAATTTCGGGAACACTGAAGCTTTCTTT. The encoded protein is CASNFGNTEAFF.

The V call is TRBV19, the J call TRBJ1-2; D is uncertain. Germline V CDR1 and CDR2: LNHDA, SQIVND (reference sequence). The CDR3 runs 11 residues. Trimming cost V 7 bases and J 2 bases, with 5 bases left between them. The DNA of the CDR3 is TGTGCCAGTATTAGCAACTATGGCTACACCTTC. Amino acid sequence: CASISNYGYTF.

V gene TRBV27 combines with J gene TRBJ1-6; D ambiguous. CDR1 and CDR2 from the germline V gene are MNHEY and SMNVEV (reference sequence). V was pared by 3 bases and J by 6 bases, with 6 bases between. The CDR3 runs 13 residues. CDR3 in amino acids: CASSFSGNSPLHF. The CDR3 region has the DNA TGTGCCAGCAGTTTTTCCGGTAATTCACCCCTCCACTTT.